This T cell receptor (beta chain) was sequenced during a study of blood T cell repertoires in COVID-19. As for the study in general: Samples came from the United States, Italy and Spain, spanning acute and convalescent COVID-19. Sources were T cells, B-cell-depleted T cells, or PBMCs; the material itself was cDNA or gDNA.

The J segment lost 7 bases and the V segment lost 2 bases, leaving 6 bases of the junction unmatched. Germline CDR1 and CDR2: SGDLS and YYNGEE. This CDR3 is built from 14 residues. Original processing methods: The assay estimated nucleated cells by amplifying reference gene primers. TCRdb's table, derived via immunoSEQ multiplex PCR, lists solely in-frame clones and lacks some. That table gives V, J and clone size, and the DNA gave D and trimming. The sample has approximately 96,000 clones, about 95% seen once. Source material: peripheral blood. The chain joins TRBV9 to TRBJ1-3, with 7 bases matching TRBD1. This TCR derives from a human donor with active COVID-19. The donor label of this sample is uncertain. The CDR3 loop reads CASSVRDSGNTIYF. Here the CDR3 DNA reads TGTGCCAGCAGCGTCCGGGACAGCGGCAACACCATATATTTT. Based on the CDR3 plus reference TRBV9 and TRBJ1-3, the full variable domain is DSGVTQTPKHLITATGQRVTLRCSPRSGDLSVYWYQQSLDQGLQFLIQYYNGEERAKGNILERFSAQQFPDLHSELNLSSLELGDSALYFCASSVRDSGNTIYFGEGSWLTVV.